The 17 T cell receptor beta chains given below trace back to one sample, sequenced in a study of T cells after yellow fever vaccination. A single record per CDR3 protein comes from TCRdb applying MiXCR to the 5' RACE reads. The table records about 330,000 distinct CDR3 sequences, approximately 8% of them present only once. Source: PBMCs, taken more than 35 days after the first yellow fever vaccination. These receptors originate from a man aged 18 to 30 who received the YFV17D yellow fever vaccine.

This clonotype was seen only a few times. CDR3 DNA sequence: TGTGCCAGCAGTTCTCAGGGCTTCTACACAGATACGCAGTATTTT. Amino acids: CASSSQGFYTDTQYF. The genes are TRBV27 and TRBJ2-3, with D tentatively TRBD1 (5 bases). This CDR3 spans 15 amino acids. CDR1 and CDR2 from the germline V gene are MNHEY and SMNVEV (reference sequence). Between the trimmed V and J ends, which lost 4 bases and 2 bases, there was a span of 13 bases.

This clonotype showed up many times. This chain connects TRBV7-8 to TRBJ2-3, with TRBD2 identical over 9 bases. Germline V gene data show CDR1 as SGHVS and CDR2 as FQNEAQ. V dropped 1 base and J dropped 3; count of bases not matched to a gene: 2. There are 15 residues in the CDR3. CDR3 DNA: TGTGCCAGCAGCTTAGGCGGGGGGGCAACAGATACGCAGTATTTT. Translation: CASSLGGGATDTQYF.

The gene calls are TRBV5-1 and TRBJ2-3, with D perhaps given as TRBD1 or TRBD2 (5 bases each). Trimming pared 4 bases from V and 1 base from J, leaving 16 bases between. Looked up from germline, CDR1 is SGHRS and CDR2 is YFSETQ. The CDR3 contains 16 residues. CDR3 protein: CASSGHLLGGTDTQYF. The CDR3 DNA reads TGCGCCAGCAGCGGGCATCTACTGGGGGGCACAGATACGCAGTATTTT. Looking up the rest from reference TRBV5-1 and TRBJ2-3 gives the full variable domain: KAGVTQTPRYLIKTRGQQVTLSCSPISGHRSVSWYQQTPGQGLQFLFEYFSETQRNKGNFPGRFSGRQFSNSRSEMNVSTLELGDSALYLCASSGHLLGGTDTQYFGPGTRLTVL.

The chain couples TRBV2 to TRBJ1-1; D uncertain. This CDR3 spans 13 amino acids. Looked up from germline, CDR1 is SNHLY and CDR2 is FYNNEI. V was trimmed by 3 bases and J by 0 bases, leaving 5 bases between them. CDR3 nucleotide sequence: TGTGCCAGCAGTGAGGACCTGAACACTGAAGCTTTCTTT. This encodes CASSEDLNTEAFF.

The V and J genes are TRBV5-1 and TRBJ2-3; 9 bases are a match to TRBD2. Germline V gives CDR1 SGHRS, CDR2 YFSETQ. The CDR3 consists of 18 residues. V dropped 1 base and J dropped 0; count of bases not matched to a gene: 9. The CDR3 sequence is CASSLWGSGGRSTDTQYF. The CDR3 nucleotides are TGCGCCAGCAGCTTGTGGGGTAGCGGGGGTCGGAGCACAGATACGCAGTATTTT.

This clonotype has a count of ten or more. The chain has TRBV12-3 or TRBV12-4 and TRBJ2-3; D remains unclear. V was cut by 6 bases and J by 0 bases, with 7 bases left in between. The CDR3 is made up of 13 amino acids. CDR3 nucleotide sequence: TGTGCCAGCAGCTTGGGCAGCACAGATACGCAGTATTTT. Its translation is CASSLGSTDTQYF.

The rearrangement uses TRBV7-2 and TRBJ2-4; 8 nucleotides line up with TRBD1. This CDR3 has 15 amino acids. Germline values: CDR1 SGHTA, CDR2 FQGNSA. Unmatched junction bases numbered 3, after V lost 4 bases and J lost 1 base. CDR3 in amino acids: CASSWTGSAKNIQYF. The CDR3 nucleotides are TGTGCCAGCAGCTGGACAGGGTCGGCCAAAAACATTCAGTACTTC.

This clonotype was seen more than once but under ten times. The CDR3 DNA reads TGTGCCAGCAGTCCCCAACCCGGACCGAGGGGTCCGTTCTTC. Its protein is CASSPQPGPRGPFF. The rearrangement uses TRBV27 and TRBJ2-1; D may match TRBD1 or TRBD2 (5 bases each). Trimming shortened V by 5 bases and J by 15 bases, and 23 bases separated the two germline ends. CDR1 is MNHEY, CDR2 SMNVEV, per germline (reference sequence). The CDR3 totals 14 residues.

This clonotype appeared many times. The chain uses TRBV6-1 and TRBJ2-3, with D possibly being TRBD1 or TRBD2 (5 bases each). This CDR3 is built from 13 residues. V lost 7 bases, J lost 0 bases, and 8 bases lay in between. CDR1 and CDR2 (germline): MNHNS, SASEGT. The CDR3 DNA reads TGTGCCAGCAAAGGGGACAGCACAGATACGCAGTATTTT. Its protein product is CASKGDSTDTQYF.

Turning to this clonotype: The CDR3 carries no conserved terminal phenylalanine or tryptophan, so it likely arises from a read error. The chain couples TRBV4-1 to TRBJ1-6, with D possibly matching TRBD1 (5 bases). Trimming removed 0 bases from V and 6 bases from J, with 12 bases in between. The CDR3 sequence is 16 residues long. From germline, CDR1 is MGHRA and CDR2 YSYEKL. The CDR3 nucleotides are TGCGCCAGCAGCCAAGAGGCGTCAGGGACTAATTCACCCCTCCACATT. Its protein product is CASSQEASGTNSPLHI.

This sequence joins TRBV10-1 and TRBJ2-5, with TRBD2 matching over 8 bases. With 0 bases clipped from V and 5 bases from J, the junction kept 14 bases outside the gene matches. The CDR3 spans 18 residues. Germline loops: CDR1 WNHNN, CDR2 SYGVQD (reference sequence). The CDR3 reads CASSESVASGPKGETQYF. The CDR3 DNA sequence: TGCGCCAGCAGTGAGTCCGTGGCTAGCGGGCCTAAGGGGGAGACCCAGTACTTC.

This clonotype was picked up a small number of times. The chain links TRBV30 to TRBJ1-1, with D possibly being TRBD1 (6 bases). The CDR3 covers 14 residues. Looked up from germline, CDR1 is GTSNPN and CDR2 is SVGIG (reference sequence). With 2 bases removed from V and 3 bases from J, the gap between germline ends came to 13 bases. The DNA for the CDR3 is TGTGCCTGGAGTCTTGAGACAGGTTACACTGAAGCTTTCTTT. It is translated as CAWSLETGYTEAFF. The whole variable domain, filled in from reference TRBV30 and TRBJ1-1, reads SQTIHQWPATLVQPVGSPLSLECTVEGTSNPNLYWYRQAAGRGLQLLFYSVGIGQISSEVPQNLSASRPQDRQFILSSKKLLLSDSGFYLCAWSLETGYTEAFFGQGTRLTVV.

By share, this clonotype counts as medium-sized. J is TRBJ2-1 and V is TRBV12-3 or TRBV12-4, with 7 positions matching TRBD1. V dropped 6 bases and J dropped 7; count of bases not matched to a gene: 6. The CDR3 has 13 residues. CDR3 in DNA: TGTGCCAGCAGACAGGGGATCGGGAATGAGCAGTTCTTC. Translation gives CASRQGIGNEQFF.

This clonotype occurred a few times. V and J are TRBV6-1 and TRBJ1-2; D not resolved. Germline lookup yields CDR1 MNHNS and CDR2 SASEGT. The CDR3 is made up of 14 amino acids. The V end was cut by 5 bases, the J end by 4 bases, with 14 bases between. CDR3 residues: CASSPGAGIYGYTF. The CDR3 DNA is TGTGCCAGCAGTCCTGGAGCCGGAATCTATGGCTACACCTTC.

The chain employs TRBV7-9 and TRBJ1-1, with D tentatively TRBD1 (6 bases). Trimming shortened V by 3 bases and J by 7 bases, and 18 bases separated the two germline ends. The CDR3 has 15 amino acids. In germline, CDR1 is SEHNR, CDR2 FQNEAQ (reference sequence). The CDR3 spells CASSFPTGLKGEAFF. Here the CDR3 DNA reads TGTGCCAGCAGCTTCCCCACAGGGCTAAAAGGTGAAGCTTTCTTT.

V usage is TRBV5-4 and J usage is TRBJ2-1; D possibly corresponds to TRBD1 (6 bases). The germline V and J ends were trimmed by 2 bases and 8 bases, with 14 bases remaining between them. The CDR3 spans 14 residues. Germline V lookup: CDR1 SGHNT, CDR2 YYREEE (reference sequence). The CDR3 protein is CASSLQRGSYEQFF. CDR3 DNA sequence: TGTGCCAGCAGCTTACAAAGGGGGTCCTATGAGCAGTTCTTC.

This clonotype was found a few times. V and J are TRBV29-1 and TRBJ2-1; 11 positions match TRBD2. The trim removed 8 bases at V and 7 bases at J, leaving 13 bases unmatched. There are 15 residues in the CDR3. In germline, CDR1 is SQVTM, CDR2 ANQGSEA. Written as DNA, the CDR3 is TGCAGCCTTTCGTTAGCGGGGGGGCTTGGGAATGAGCAGTTCTTC. It codes for CSLSLAGGLGNEQFF.